This T cell receptor beta chain was identified in a study of identical twins. Study-wide points: While abundant cord blood beta clonotypes carried fewer insertions, memory repertoires showed no such pattern.

Healthy Caucasians, and only they, were the donors. Each CDR3 protein gets one entry after TCRdb re-called the 5' RACE reads with MiXCR. The sample has some 760,000 distinct CDR3 sequences; about 20% are singletons. A note on this clonotype: Its target is unknown.

The V gene lost 0 bases and the J gene lost 8 bases, with 17 bases spanning the gap. The CDR3 covers 15 residues. Germline V gene data show CDR1 as DFQATT and CDR2 as SNEGSKA (reference sequence). These same data were also listed under a study on T cells expressing NK-cell markers. From that second work: The study sequenced eight donors, seven HCMV-seropositive and one seronegative. HCMV specificity was not established for the expanded NKG2C+ T cell clones.

Material for sequencing was PBMCs. The chain employs TRBV20-1 and TRBJ2-1, with D hard to call. This receptor was taken from a woman younger than 35 in good health. CDR3 protein: CSARDPSTAEYEQFF. CDR3 nucleotides: TGCAGTGCTAGAGATCCTTCCACTGCGGAATATGAGCAGTTCTTC.